These T cell receptor beta chains were read from a single sample in a study of control samples from healthy donors and cancer patients. The data were produced by immunoSEQ multiplex PCR, yet TCRdb's version contains in-frame clones alone and is incomplete. The sample holds more than 70,000 clones, 91% seen once. Sequencing input: blood. The source of these receptors is a woman aged 25 to 39 in good health. The CDR3 runs from the conserved cysteine through the conserved F or W. The D gene is left open where the match is weak. The size entry is marked missing in some rows and otherwise reads once, few, many or a size class.

clone size: .; V gene: TRBV5-1; D gene: .; J gene: TRBJ1-6; CDR3 protein: CASSLKGPTASSGPLHF; CDR3 DNA: TGCGCCAGCAGCTTGAAAGGTCCGACAGCCTCCTCGGGACCCCTCCACTTT
clone size: once; V gene: TRBV19; D gene: .; J gene: TRBJ1-3; CDR3 protein: CASSISPLAGNTIYF; CDR3 DNA: TGTGCCAGTAGTATAAGTCCCCTGGCTGGAAACACCATATATTTT
clone size: .; V gene: TRBV15; D gene: .; J gene: TRBJ1-2; CDR3 protein: CATSKGGRVFFGYTF; CDR3 DNA: TGTGCCACCAGCAAAGGTGGTAGGGTGTTTTTTGGCTACACCTTC
clone size: .; V gene: TRBV29-1; D gene: TRBD1; J gene: TRBJ2-2; CDR3 protein: CSVPTGGAGTGELFF; CDR3 DNA: TGCAGCGTCCCGACAGGGGGCGCGGGCACCGGGGAGCTGTTTTTT
clone size: once; V gene: TRBV6-1; D gene: .; J gene: TRBJ1-5; CDR3 protein: CVSSERGGADRYHQPQHF; CDR3 DNA: TGTGTCAGCAGTGAAAGGGGAGGGGCAGACAGATACCATCAGCCCCAGCATTTT
clone size: .; V gene: TRBV6-2/TRBV6-3; D gene: TRBD2; J gene: TRBJ2-1; CDR3 protein: CASSPASGVYNEQFF; CDR3 DNA: TGTGCCAGCAGCCCCGCTAGCGGGGTGTACAATGAGCAGTTCTTC
clone size: .; V gene: TRBV5-1; D gene: .; J gene: TRBJ2-1; CDR3 protein: CASSLSYEQFF; CDR3 DNA: TGCGCCAGCAGCTTGTCGTATGAGCAGTTCTTC
clone size: .; V gene: TRBV19; D gene: .; J gene: TRBJ1-5; CDR3 protein: CASTSWAGVHQPQHF; CDR3 DNA: TGTGCCAGTACCAGCTGGGCAGGGGTTCATCAGCCCCAGCATTTT
clone size: .; V gene: TRBV30; D gene: .; J gene: TRBJ1-5; CDR3 protein: CAWSVQNQPQHF; CDR3 DNA: TGTGCCTGGAGTGTACAAAATCAGCCCCAGCATTTT
clone size: .; V gene: TRBV6-5; D gene: TRBD2; J gene: TRBJ2-3; CDR3 protein: CASSYSLAGTTDTQYF; CDR3 DNA: TGTGCCAGCAGTTACAGTCTAGCGGGGACCACAGATACGCAGTATTTT
clone size: .; V gene: TRBV5-1; D gene: .; J gene: TRBJ1-1; CDR3 protein: CASGIMNTEAFF; CDR3 DNA: TGCGCCAGCGGGATCATGAACACTGAAGCTTTCTTT
clone size: .; V gene: TRBV6-6; D gene: TRBD1; J gene: TRBJ1-1; CDR3 protein: CASSYQGGREAFF; CDR3 DNA: TGTGCCAGCAGTTATCAGGGGGGGCGAGAAGCTTTCTTT
clone size: .; V gene: TRBV4-1; D gene: .; J gene: TRBJ2-1; CDR3 protein: CASSHPGVAASSYNEQFF; CDR3 DNA: TGCGCCAGCAGCCACCCTGGGGTGGCAGCTAGCTCCTACAATGAGCAGTTCTTC
clone size: .; V gene: TRBV5-1; D gene: .; J gene: TRBJ2-3; CDR3 protein: CASSLAGGSTDTQYF; CDR3 DNA: TGCGCCAGCAGCTTGGCCGGGGGTAGCACAGATACGCAGTATTTT
clone size: .; V gene: TRBV6-4; D gene: TRBD1; J gene: TRBJ1-6; CDR3 protein: CASRDRAPNSPLHF; CDR3 DNA: TGTGCCAGCCGGGACAGGGCCCCTAATTCACCCCTCCACTTT
clone size: .; V gene: TRBV4-1; D gene: .; J gene: TRBJ2-4; CDR3 protein: CASSSRGAGNIQYF; CDR3 DNA: TGCGCCAGCAGCTCCAGGGGTGCGGGAAACATTCAGTACTTC
clone size: .; V gene: TRBV4-1; D gene: .; J gene: TRBJ2-7; CDR3 protein: CASSQDRRDYEQYF; CDR3 DNA: TGCGCCAGCAGCCAAGATCGGAGAGATTACGAGCAGTACTTC
clone size: .; V gene: TRBV5-4; D gene: TRBD1; J gene: TRBJ1-1; CDR3 protein: CASSKGQMNTEAFF; CDR3 DNA: TGTGCCAGCAGCAAGGGACAGATGAACACTGAAGCTTTCTTT
clone size: .; V gene: TRBV10-3; D gene: TRBD1; J gene: TRBJ1-6; CDR3 protein: CAIAGTDNSPLHF; CDR3 DNA: TGTGCCATCGCCGGGACAGATAATTCACCCCTCCACTTT
clone size: .; V gene: TRBV12-5; D gene: TRBD2; J gene: TRBJ2-3; CDR3 protein: CASGWTSGGRSTDTQYF; CDR3 DNA: TGTGCTAGTGGGTGGACTAGCGGGGGCCGAAGCACAGATACGCAGTATTTT
clone size: .; V gene: TRBV3-1/TRBV3-2; D gene: TRBD1; J gene: TRBJ1-3; CDR3 protein: CASSQGQGRFSGNTIYF; CDR3 DNA: TGTGCCAGCAGCCAAGGACAGGGCCGTTTCTCCGGAAACACCATATATTTT
clone size: .; V gene: TRBV7-2; D gene: .; J gene: TRBJ2-3; CDR3 protein: CASSYMVGGHGTDTQYF; CDR3 DNA: TGTGCCAGCAGCTATATGGTTGGGGGTCACGGCACAGATACGCAGTATTTT
clone size: .; V gene: TRBV4-1; D gene: .; J gene: TRBJ2-2; CDR3 protein: CASSRPQTSIGELFF; CDR3 DNA: TGCGCCAGCAGCCGACCTCAGACTAGTATCGGGGAGCTGTTTTTT
clone size: .; V gene: TRBV3-1/TRBV3-2; D gene: TRBD2; J gene: TRBJ2-7; CDR3 protein: CASSQLAGGRAGEQYF; CDR3 DNA: TGTGCCAGCAGCCAACTAGCGGGAGGTCGGGCAGGCGAGCAGTACTTC
clone size: .; V gene: TRBV5-6; D gene: .; J gene: TRBJ2-1; CDR3 protein: CASSLAMRGEQFF; CDR3 DNA: TGTGCCAGCAGCTTGGCCATGAGAGGTGAGCAGTTCTTC
clone size: .; V gene: TRBV18; D gene: .; J gene: TRBJ1-5; CDR3 protein: CASSPTQGRGNQPQHF; CDR3 DNA: TGTGCCAGCTCACCGACACAGGGTAGGGGCAATCAGCCCCAGCATTTT
clone size: .; V gene: TRBV19; D gene: TRBD1; J gene: TRBJ1-1; CDR3 protein: CASTHNRGRIIEAFF; CDR3 DNA: TGTGCCAGTACCCACAACAGGGGTAGGATAATTGAAGCTTTCTTT
clone size: .; V gene: TRBV6-5; D gene: TRBD1; J gene: TRBJ1-2; CDR3 protein: CATQDRGKGNYGYTF; CDR3 DNA: TGTGCCACACAGGACAGGGGGAAGGGGAACTATGGCTACACCTTC
clone size: .; V gene: TRBV5-1; D gene: .; J gene: TRBJ1-4; CDR3 protein: CASSLTGLANEKLFF; CDR3 DNA: TGCGCCAGCAGCTTGACAGGACTAGCTAATGAAAAACTGTTTTTT
clone size: .; V gene: TRBV5-1; D gene: .; J gene: TRBJ1-5; CDR3 protein: CASSPEGLRQPQHF; CDR3 DNA: TGCGCCAGCAGCCCCGAAGGGTTACGGCAGCCCCAGCATTTT
clone size: .; V gene: TRBV14; D gene: TRBD2; J gene: TRBJ2-1; CDR3 protein: CASSLSGGRVREQFF; CDR3 DNA: TGTGCCAGCAGTCTTTCGGGCGGGAGGGTACGGGAGCAGTTCTTC
clone size: .; V gene: TRBV28; D gene: .; J gene: TRBJ1-2; CDR3 protein: CASSFYWGDYGYTF; CDR3 DNA: TGTGCCAGCAGTTTTTATTGGGGAGACTATGGCTACACCTTC
clone size: .; V gene: TRBV5-1; D gene: .; J gene: TRBJ1-1; CDR3 protein: CASSSLRGSWNTEAFF; CDR3 DNA: TGCGCCAGCAGCTCTCTCAGGGGCAGCTGGAACACTGAAGCTTTCTTT
clone size: few; V gene: TRBV29-1; D gene: TRBD1; J gene: TRBJ1-5; CDR3 protein: CSVAGTGEWGHQHF; CDR3 DNA: TGCAGCGTTGCCGGGACAGGGGAATGGGGGCATCAGCATTTT
clone size: .; V gene: TRBV5-1; D gene: .; J gene: TRBJ2-1; CDR3 protein: CASSFNGGLSSYNEQFF; CDR3 DNA: TGCGCCAGCAGCTTTAATGGGGGGTTGAGCTCCTACAATGAGCAGTTCTTC
clone size: .; V gene: TRBV7-8; D gene: TRBD1; J gene: TRBJ2-1; CDR3 protein: CASSSGTGKGNEQFF; CDR3 DNA: TGTGCCAGCAGCTCCGGGACAGGGAAAGGCAATGAGCAGTTCTTC
clone size: .; V gene: TRBV2; D gene: .; J gene: TRBJ2-5; CDR3 protein: CASSYYRDSMTQYF; CDR3 DNA: TGTGCCAGCAGTTATTACCGGGACTCAATGACCCAGTACTTC
clone size: once; V gene: TRBV30; D gene: .; J gene: TRBJ1-2; CDR3 protein: CAWSSGLDSSLDGYTF; CDR3 DNA: TGTGCCTGGAGTTCAGGCCTCGACAGCAGCTTGGATGGCTACACCTTC
clone size: .; V gene: TRBV19; D gene: .; J gene: TRBJ2-3; CDR3 protein: CASSSGQIITDTQYF; CDR3 DNA: TGTGCCAGTAGTAGCGGACAGATAATCACAGATACGCAGTATTTT
clone size: few; V gene: TRBV19; D gene: TRBD2; J gene: TRBJ2-7; CDR3 protein: CASSIGRLAITHSYEQYF; CDR3 DNA: TGTGCCAGTAGTATCGGTCGACTAGCCATCACACACTCCTACGAGCAGTACTTC
clone size: once; V gene: TRBV11-2; D gene: TRBD2; J gene: TRBJ2-1; CDR3 protein: CASSLDSLAGRRSYNEQFF; CDR3 DNA: TGTGCCAGCAGCTTAGATAGCCTAGCGGGAAGAAGGTCCTACAATGAGCAGTTCTTC
clone size: .; V gene: TRBV5-4; D gene: TRBD2; J gene: TRBJ2-1; CDR3 protein: CASSLVAGAYNEQFF; CDR3 DNA: TGTGCCAGCAGCTTAGTAGCGGGAGCCTACAATGAGCAGTTCTTC
clone size: once; V gene: TRBV9; D gene: TRBD1; J gene: TRBJ1-1; CDR3 protein: CASRRGPTQNTEAFF; CDR3 DNA: TGTGCCAGCAGAAGGGGGCCCACGCAAAACACTGAAGCTTTCTTT
clone size: .; V gene: TRBV3-1/TRBV3-2; D gene: .; J gene: TRBJ1-4; CDR3 protein: CASSQAFLLFF; CDR3 DNA: TGTGCCAGCAGCCAGGCCTTCCTTCTGTTTTTT
clone size: .; V gene: TRBV14; D gene: .; J gene: TRBJ1-2; CDR3 protein: CASSQDLQAYGYTF; CDR3 DNA: TGTGCCAGCAGCCAAGATTTGCAGGCCTATGGCTACACCTTC
clone size: .; V gene: TRBV19; D gene: TRBD1; J gene: TRBJ2-7; CDR3 protein: CASSIVGTGKYEQYF; CDR3 DNA: TGTGCCAGTAGTATAGTCGGGACAGGGAAATACGAGCAGTACTTC
clone size: once; V gene: TRBV28; D gene: TRBD1; J gene: TRBJ2-2; CDR3 protein: CASGPPGQGANTGELFF; CDR3 DNA: TGTGCCAGCGGACCCCCGGGACAGGGGGCTAACACCGGGGAGCTGTTTTTT
clone size: .; V gene: TRBV7-8; D gene: .; J gene: TRBJ2-5; CDR3 protein: CASSRERETQYF; CDR3 DNA: TGTGCCAGCAGCCGGGAACGCGAGACCCAGTACTTC
clone size: few; V gene: TRBV5-1; D gene: TRBD2; J gene: TRBJ2-1; CDR3 protein: CASSPGPAGVTHNEQFF; CDR3 DNA: TGCGCCAGCAGCCCGGGGCCCGCGGGAGTAACCCACAATGAGCAGTTCTTC
clone size: once; V gene: TRBV20-1; D gene: .; J gene: TRBJ2-5; CDR3 protein: CSASRAQETQYF; CDR3 DNA: TGCAGTGCTAGTCGCGCCCAGGAGACCCAGTACTTC
clone size: few; V gene: TRBV28; D gene: TRBD1; J gene: TRBJ2-7; CDR3 protein: CASSQASGGSYEQYF; CDR3 DNA: TGTGCCAGCAGCCAAGCTTCAGGGGGCTCCTACGAGCAGTACTTC
clone size: .; V gene: TRBV14; D gene: .; J gene: TRBJ1-2; CDR3 protein: CASSQGPEVGYTF; CDR3 DNA: TGTGCCAGCAGCCAAGGACCGGAGGTGGGCTACACCTTC
clone size: once; V gene: TRBV3-1/TRBV3-2; D gene: TRBD1; J gene: TRBJ1-1; CDR3 protein: CASSPGQGWDTEAFF; CDR3 DNA: TGTGCCAGCAGCCCGGGACAGGGATGGGACACTGAAGCTTTCTTT